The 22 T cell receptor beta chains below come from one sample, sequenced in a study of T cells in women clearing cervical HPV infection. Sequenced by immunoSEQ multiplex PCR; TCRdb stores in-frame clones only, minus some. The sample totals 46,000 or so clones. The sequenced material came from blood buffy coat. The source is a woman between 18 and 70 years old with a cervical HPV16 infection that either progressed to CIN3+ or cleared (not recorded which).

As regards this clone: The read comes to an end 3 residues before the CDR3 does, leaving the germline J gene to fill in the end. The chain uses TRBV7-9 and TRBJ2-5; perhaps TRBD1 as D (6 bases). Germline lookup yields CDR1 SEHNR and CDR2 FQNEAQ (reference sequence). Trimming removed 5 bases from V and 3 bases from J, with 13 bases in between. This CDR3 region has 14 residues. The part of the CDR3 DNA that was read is TGTGCCAGCAGCCCGGACAGTAAAGAAGAGACC. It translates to CASSPDSKEET. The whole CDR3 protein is CASSPDSKEETQYF.

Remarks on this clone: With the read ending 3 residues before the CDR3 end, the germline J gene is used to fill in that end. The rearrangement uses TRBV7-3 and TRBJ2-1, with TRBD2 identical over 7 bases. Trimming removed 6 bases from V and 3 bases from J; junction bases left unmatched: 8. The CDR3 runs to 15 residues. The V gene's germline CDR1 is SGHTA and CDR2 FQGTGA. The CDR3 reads CASSRAGAFYNEQFF. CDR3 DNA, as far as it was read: TGTGCCAGCAGTAGGGCGGGAGCATTCTACAATGAG.

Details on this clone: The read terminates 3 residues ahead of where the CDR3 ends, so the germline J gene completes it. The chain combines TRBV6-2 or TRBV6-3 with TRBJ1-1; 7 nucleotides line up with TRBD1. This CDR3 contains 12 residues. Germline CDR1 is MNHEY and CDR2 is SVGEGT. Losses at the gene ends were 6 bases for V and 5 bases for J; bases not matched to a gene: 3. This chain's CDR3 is CASRIQGTEAFF. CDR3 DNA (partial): TGTGCCAGCAGGATACAGGGGACTGAA.

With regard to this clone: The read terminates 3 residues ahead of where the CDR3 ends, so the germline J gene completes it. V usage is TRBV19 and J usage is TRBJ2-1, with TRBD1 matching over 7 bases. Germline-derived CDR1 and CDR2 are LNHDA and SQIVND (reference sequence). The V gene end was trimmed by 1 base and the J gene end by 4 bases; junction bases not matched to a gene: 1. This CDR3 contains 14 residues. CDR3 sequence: CASSIGQGYNEQFF. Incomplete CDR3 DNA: TGTGCCAGTAGTATAGGACAGGGATACAATGAG.

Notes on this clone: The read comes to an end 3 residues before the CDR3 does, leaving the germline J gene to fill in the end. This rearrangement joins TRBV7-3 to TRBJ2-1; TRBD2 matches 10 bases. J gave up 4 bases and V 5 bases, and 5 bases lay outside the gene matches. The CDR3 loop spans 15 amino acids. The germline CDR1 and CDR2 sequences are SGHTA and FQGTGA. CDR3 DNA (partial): TGTGCCAGCAGCGCGAGCGGGGGGGTTTACAATGAG. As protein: CASSASGGVYNE. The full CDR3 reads CASSASGGVYNEQFF.

CDR3 bases read: TGTGCCAGCAGCTTGAACATGGTCTATGGC. It specifies CASSLNMVYG. The whole CDR3 protein is CASSLNMVYGYTF. The chain couples TRBV7-2 to TRBJ1-2, with D hard to call. The read comes to an end 3 residues before the CDR3 does, leaving the germline J gene to fill in the end. The CDR3 totals 13 residues. Looked up from germline, CDR1 is SGHTA and CDR2 is FQGNSA. V lost 3 bases and J lost 4, with 9 bases in between.

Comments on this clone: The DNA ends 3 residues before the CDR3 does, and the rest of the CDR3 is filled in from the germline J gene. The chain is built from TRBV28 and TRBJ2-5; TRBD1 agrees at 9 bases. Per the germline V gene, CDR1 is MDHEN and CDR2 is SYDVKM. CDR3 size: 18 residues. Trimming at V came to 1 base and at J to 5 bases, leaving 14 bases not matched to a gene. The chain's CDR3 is CASSLLGGDRAVRETQYF. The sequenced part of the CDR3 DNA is TGTGCCAGCAGTTTATTGGGGGGGGACAGGGCGGTTCGGGAGACC. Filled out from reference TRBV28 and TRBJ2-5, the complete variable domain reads DVKVTQSSRYLVKRTGEKVFLECVQDMDHENMFWYRQDPGLGLRLIYFSYDVKMKEKGDIPEGYSVSREKKERFSLILESASTNQTSMYLCASSLLGGDRAVRETQYFGPGTRLLVL.

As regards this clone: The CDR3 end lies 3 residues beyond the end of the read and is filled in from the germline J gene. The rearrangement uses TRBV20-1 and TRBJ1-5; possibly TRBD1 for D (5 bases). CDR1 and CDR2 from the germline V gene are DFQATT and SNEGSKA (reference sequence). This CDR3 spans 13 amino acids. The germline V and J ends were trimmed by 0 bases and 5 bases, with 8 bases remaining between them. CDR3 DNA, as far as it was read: TGCAGTGCTAGAGACCAGGGTGATCAGCCC. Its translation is CSARDQGDQP. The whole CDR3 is CSARDQGDQPQHF.

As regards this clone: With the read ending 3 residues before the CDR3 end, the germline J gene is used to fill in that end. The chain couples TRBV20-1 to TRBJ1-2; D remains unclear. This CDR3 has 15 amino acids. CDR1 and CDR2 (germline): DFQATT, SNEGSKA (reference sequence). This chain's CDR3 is CSARDLRAVQETYTF. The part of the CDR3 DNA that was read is TGCAGTGCTAGAGATCTTAGAGCGGTACAAGAGACC.

The CDR3 here is CASSDRPGRDGYTF. The sequenced part of the CDR3 DNA is TGTGCCAGCAGTGACAGGCCTGGCAGGGATGGC. The J gene is TRBJ1-2, the V gene TRBV6-1, with D possibly TRBD1 on 5 matching bases. The read terminates 3 residues before the CDR3 end, so the remaining end is supplied by the germline J gene. This CDR3 comprises 14 residues. V lost 3 bases, J lost 6 bases, and 14 bases lay in between. CDR1 MNHNS and CDR2 SASEGT come from the germline V gene.

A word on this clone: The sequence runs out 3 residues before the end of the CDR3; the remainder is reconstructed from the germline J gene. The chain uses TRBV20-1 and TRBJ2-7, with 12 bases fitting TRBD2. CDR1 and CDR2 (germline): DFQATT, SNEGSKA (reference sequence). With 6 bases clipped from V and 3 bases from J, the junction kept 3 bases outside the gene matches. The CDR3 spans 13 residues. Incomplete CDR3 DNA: TGCAGTGCCACGACTAGCGGGAGCTACGAG. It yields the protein CSATTSGSYE. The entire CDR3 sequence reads CSATTSGSYEQYF.

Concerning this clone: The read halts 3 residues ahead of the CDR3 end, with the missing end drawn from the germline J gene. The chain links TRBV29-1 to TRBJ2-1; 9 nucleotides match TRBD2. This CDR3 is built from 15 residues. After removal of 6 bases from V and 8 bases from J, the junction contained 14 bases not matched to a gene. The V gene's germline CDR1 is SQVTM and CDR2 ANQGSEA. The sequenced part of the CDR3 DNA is TGCAGCGTCGAGGGCTTCGCGGGGGGGCCCTATGAG. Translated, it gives CSVEGFAGGPYE. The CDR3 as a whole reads CSVEGFAGGPYEQFF.

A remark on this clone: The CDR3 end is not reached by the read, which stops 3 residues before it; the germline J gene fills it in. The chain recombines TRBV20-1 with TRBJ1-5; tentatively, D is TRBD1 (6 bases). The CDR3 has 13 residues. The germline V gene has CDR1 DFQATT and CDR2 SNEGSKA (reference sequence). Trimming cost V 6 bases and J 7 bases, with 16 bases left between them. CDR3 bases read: TGCAGTGCGGACTTAGGGGGAAGACAGCCC. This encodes CSADLGGRQP. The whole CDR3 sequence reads CSADLGGRQPQHF.

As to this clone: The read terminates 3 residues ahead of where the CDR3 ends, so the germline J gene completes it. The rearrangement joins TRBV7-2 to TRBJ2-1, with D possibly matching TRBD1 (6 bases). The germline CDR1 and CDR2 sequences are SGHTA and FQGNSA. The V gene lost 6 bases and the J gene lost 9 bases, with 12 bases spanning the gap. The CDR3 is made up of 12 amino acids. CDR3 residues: CASSLIGGEQFF. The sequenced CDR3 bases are TGTGCCAGCAGTTTGATAGGGGGTGAG.

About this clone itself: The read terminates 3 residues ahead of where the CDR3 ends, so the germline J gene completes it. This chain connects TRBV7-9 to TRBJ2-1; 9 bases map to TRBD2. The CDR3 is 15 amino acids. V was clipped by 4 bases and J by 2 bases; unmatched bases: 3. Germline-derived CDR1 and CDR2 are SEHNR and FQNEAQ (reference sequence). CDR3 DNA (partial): TGTGCCAGCAGCTCTCTAGCGGGGCCCTACAATGAG. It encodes CASSSLAGPYNE. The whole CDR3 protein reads CASSSLAGPYNEQFF.

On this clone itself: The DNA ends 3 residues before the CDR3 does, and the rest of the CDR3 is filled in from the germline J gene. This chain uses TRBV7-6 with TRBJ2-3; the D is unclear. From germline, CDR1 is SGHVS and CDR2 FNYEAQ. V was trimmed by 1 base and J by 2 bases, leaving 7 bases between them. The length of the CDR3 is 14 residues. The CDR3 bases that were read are TGTGCCAGCAGCTTAGTCCCAAACACAGATACG. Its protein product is CASSLVPNTDT. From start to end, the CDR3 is CASSLVPNTDTQYF.

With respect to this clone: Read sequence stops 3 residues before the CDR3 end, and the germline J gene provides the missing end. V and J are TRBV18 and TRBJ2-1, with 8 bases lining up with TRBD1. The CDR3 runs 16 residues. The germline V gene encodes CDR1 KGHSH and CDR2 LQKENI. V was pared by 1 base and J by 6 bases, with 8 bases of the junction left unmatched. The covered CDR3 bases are TGTGCCAGCTCACCACGAGCTGGACAGGGCATCAATGAG. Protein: CASSPRAGQGINE. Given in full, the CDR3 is CASSPRAGQGINEQFF.

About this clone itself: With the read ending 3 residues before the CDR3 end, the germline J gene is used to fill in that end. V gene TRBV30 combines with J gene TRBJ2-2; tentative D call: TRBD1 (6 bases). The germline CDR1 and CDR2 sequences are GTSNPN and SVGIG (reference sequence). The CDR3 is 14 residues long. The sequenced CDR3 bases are TGTGCCTGGAGTGGAGGGATGGGGGCCAACGTG. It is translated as CAWSGGMGANV. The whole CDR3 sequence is CAWSGGMGANVLFF.

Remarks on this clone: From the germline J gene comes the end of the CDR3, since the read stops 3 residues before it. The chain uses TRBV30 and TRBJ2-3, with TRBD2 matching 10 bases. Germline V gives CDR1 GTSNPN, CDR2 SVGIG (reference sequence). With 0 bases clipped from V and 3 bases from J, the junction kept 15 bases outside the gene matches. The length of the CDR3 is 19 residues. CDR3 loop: CAWSVSLAGANPYTDTQYF. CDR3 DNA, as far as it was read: TGTGCCTGGAGTGTCTCTCTAGCGGGGGCCAATCCTTATACAGATACG.

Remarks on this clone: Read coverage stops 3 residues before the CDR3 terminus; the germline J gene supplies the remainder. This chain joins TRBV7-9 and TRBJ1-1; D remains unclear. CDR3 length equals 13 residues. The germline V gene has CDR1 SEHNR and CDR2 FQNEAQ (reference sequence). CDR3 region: CASSLGGGSKAFF. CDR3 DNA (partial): TGTGCCAGCAGCTTAGGAGGCGGCAGCAAA.

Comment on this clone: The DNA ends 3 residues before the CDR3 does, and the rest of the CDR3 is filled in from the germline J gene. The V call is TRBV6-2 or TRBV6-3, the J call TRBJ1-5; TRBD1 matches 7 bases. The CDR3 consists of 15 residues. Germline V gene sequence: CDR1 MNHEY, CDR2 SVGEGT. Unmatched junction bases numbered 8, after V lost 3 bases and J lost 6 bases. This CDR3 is CASSYKGAWGQPQHF. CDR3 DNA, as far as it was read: TGTGCCAGCAGTTATAAGGGGGCCTGGGGTCAGCCC.

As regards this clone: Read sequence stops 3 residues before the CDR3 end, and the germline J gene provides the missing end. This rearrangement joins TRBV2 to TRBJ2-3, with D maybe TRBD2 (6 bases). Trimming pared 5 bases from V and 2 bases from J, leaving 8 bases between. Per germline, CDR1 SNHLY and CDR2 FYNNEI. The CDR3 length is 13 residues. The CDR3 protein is CASSWTTTDTQYF. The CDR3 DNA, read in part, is TGTGCCAGCAGTTGGACTACCACAGATACG. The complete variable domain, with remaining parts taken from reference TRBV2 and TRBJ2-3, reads EPEVTQTPSHQVTQMGQEVILRCVPISNHLYFYWYRQILGQKVEFLVSFYNNEISEKSEIFDDQFSVERPDGSNFTLKIRSTKLEDSAMYFCASSWTTTDTQYFGPGTRLTVL.